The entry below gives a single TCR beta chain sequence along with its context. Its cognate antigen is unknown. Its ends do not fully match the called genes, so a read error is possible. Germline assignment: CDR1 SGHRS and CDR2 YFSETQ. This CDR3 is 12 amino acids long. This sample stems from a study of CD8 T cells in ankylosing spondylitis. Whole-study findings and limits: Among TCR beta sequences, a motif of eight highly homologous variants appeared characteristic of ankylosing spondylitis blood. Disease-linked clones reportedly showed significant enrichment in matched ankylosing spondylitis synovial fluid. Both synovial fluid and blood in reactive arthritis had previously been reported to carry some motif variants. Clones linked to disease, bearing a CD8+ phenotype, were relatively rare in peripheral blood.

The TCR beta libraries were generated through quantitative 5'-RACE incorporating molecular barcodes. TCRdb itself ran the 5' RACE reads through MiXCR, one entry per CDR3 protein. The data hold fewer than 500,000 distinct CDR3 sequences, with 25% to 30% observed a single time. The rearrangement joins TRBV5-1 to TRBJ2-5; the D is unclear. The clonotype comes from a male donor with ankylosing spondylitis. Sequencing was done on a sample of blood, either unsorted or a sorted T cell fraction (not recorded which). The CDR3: CASSSNQETQYF. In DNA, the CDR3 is TGTGCCAGCAGCTCAAACCAAGAGACCCAGTACTTC. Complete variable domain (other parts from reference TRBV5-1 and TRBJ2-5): KAGVTQTPRYLIKTRGQQVTLSCSPISGHRSVSWYQQTPGQGLQFLFEYFSETQRNKGNFPGRFSGRQFSNSRSEMNVSTLELGDSALYLCASSSNQETQYFGPGTRLLVL.